This is a list of T cell receptor beta chains from one sample in a study of human T cells and chemical hapten exposure. MiXCR, applied by TCRdb to the RACE reads, yields one record per CDR3 protein. In the table there are tens of thousands of distinct CDR3 sequences, about 31% of which are singletons. Sequenced material: whole blood, taken in connection with sensitization to the hapten diphenylcyclopropenone (DPC). Source of these receptors: a man aged 40-49 years with alopecia areata. Some clones in this sample may be carry-over from other donors' samples. The CDR3 runs from the conserved cysteine through the conserved F or W. D genes are given only for firm matches. Not all rows give a size; the values are once, few, many and, for expanded clones, a class.

>-|TRBV27|-|TRBJ2-1
TGTGCCAGCAGTTTCCGGACTTACAATGAGCAGTTCTTC
CASSFRTYNEQFF
>TRBD2|TRBV3-1|-|TRBJ2-1
TGTGCCAGCAGCCACTCCGGGACTAGCCGGAGCTCCTACAATGAGCAGTTCTTC
CASSHSGTSRSSYNEQFF
>-|TRBV5-1|-|TRBJ2-5
TGCGCCAGCAGCGCCACCGGGACCCTCCAAGAGACCCAGTACTTC
CASSATGTLQETQYF
>-|TRBV4-3|few|TRBJ1-2
TGCGCCAGCAGCCAAGATGGGTTCGCTGGCTACACCTTC
CASSQDGFAGYTF
>TRBD2|TRBV29-1|-|TRBJ2-3
TGCAGCGTGGGACTAGCGGGAGTAGTTTCTAATACGCAGTATTTT
CSVGLAGVVSNTQYF
>-|TRBV20-1|few|TRBJ2-1
TGCAGTGCCTTAGCGGTTGTCAGCTCCTACAATGAGCAGTTCTTC
CSALAVVSSYNEQFF
>-|TRBV4-2|-|TRBJ2-5
TGTGCCAGCAGCCAAGATGGGCAGGCCCAAGAGACCCAGTACTTC
CASSQDGQAQETQYF
>TRBD1|TRBV4-2|few|TRBJ2-3
TGTGCCAGCAGCTCCAGATCAGGGGGCGGAATGGCAGATACGCAGTATTTT
CASSSRSGGGMADTQYF
>-|TRBV20-1|-|TRBJ2-5
TGCAGTGCTAGAGTTGGTAGCGTGATTCCCGAGACCCAGTACTTC
CSARVGSVIPETQYF
>-|TRBV6-6|-|TRBJ1-1
TGTGCCAGCAGTTACTCTAGTGCGAACACTGAAGCTTTCTTT
CASSYSSANTEAFF
>-|TRBV5-1|-|TRBJ2-2
TGCGCCAGCAGCGTGGGAGACACCGGGGAGCTGTTTTTT
CASSVGDTGELFF
>TRBD1|TRBV5-1|-|TRBJ1-1
TGCGCCAGCAGCTCGACAGGGGGCTGGGAAGTCACTGAAGCTTTCTTT
CASSSTGGWEVTEAFF
>TRBD1|TRBV12-3/TRBV12-4|few|TRBJ1-2
TGTGCCAGCAGTTTATTAGGCAGGGGGCGCGGAGGCTACACCTTC
CASSLLGRGRGGYTF
>TRBD1|TRBV12-3/TRBV12-4|few|TRBJ1-5
TGTGCCAGCAGTTCCTCCGGGACAGGGTTTCAGCCCCAGCATTTT
CASSSSGTGFQPQHF
>-|TRBV6-5|-|TRBJ2-1
TGTGCCAGCAGTTACTCTGGCCAGCGGGCGGTCCACAATGAGCAGTTCTTC
CASSYSGQRAVHNEQFF
>TRBD2|TRBV12-3/TRBV12-4|few|TRBJ2-3
TGTGCCAGCAGTCCCCTAGCGGCCAGCACAGATACGCAGTATTTT
CASSPLAASTDTQYF
>TRBD2|TRBV19|-|TRBJ2-2
TGTGCCAGTAGTATCAAGACTAGCGGGAGAACCGGGGAGCTGTTTTTT
CASSIKTSGRTGELFF
>TRBD1|TRBV6-2/TRBV6-3|-|TRBJ2-5
TGTGCCAGCAGTTCCGGGCAAGGGGGCGAGACCCAGTACTTC
CASSSGQGGETQYF
>TRBD1|TRBV11-2|-|TRBJ2-6
TGTGCCAGCAGCTTAGTAACAGGGGGAAGGACTGGGGCCAACGTCCTGACTTTC
CASSLVTGGRTGANVLTF
>TRBD1|TRBV6-2/TRBV6-3|few|TRBJ1-2
TGTGCCAGCAAGGGGACAGGTCCTAACTATGGCTACACCTTC
CASKGTGPNYGYTF
>TRBD1|TRBV29-1|medium-sized|TRBJ2-4
TGCAGCGTTGAGAGAGCTGGACAGGGGCACGCCAAAAACATTCAGTACTTC
CSVERAGQGHAKNIQYF
>-|TRBV12-3/TRBV12-4|-|TRBJ2-3
TGTGCCAGCCTTAGGTGGGAAGTAGACACAGATACGCAGTATTTT
CASLRWEVDTDTQYF
>TRBD1|TRBV28|-|TRBJ2-7
TGTGCCAGCAGTTCCTCGGTATACAGGGGTAGGAGGTCCTACGAGCAGTACTTC
CASSSSVYRGRRSYEQYF
>TRBD2|TRBV13|-|TRBJ2-4
TGTGCCAGCACTAGCGGGAGAAGCATTCAGTACTTC
CASTSGRSIQYF
>TRBD2|TRBV6-2/TRBV6-3|-|TRBJ2-2
TGTGCCAGCAGTTACTCCGGGCTAGCGGGAGCTTCAGGGGAGCTGTTTTTT
CASSYSGLAGASGELFF
>TRBD2|TRBV9|-|TRBJ2-3
TGTGCCAGCAGCTTTAATGGACTAGCGGTCCTCACAGATACGCAGTATTTT
CASSFNGLAVLTDTQYF
>TRBD2|TRBV12-3/TRBV12-4|-|TRBJ2-2
TGTGCCAGCAGCCGCGACAGGGTTTGGACTAGCGGGAAGAACACCGGGGAGCTGTTTTTT
CASSRDRVWTSGKNTGELFF
>-|TRBV15|-|TRBJ1-2
TGTGCCACCAGCAGAGGTGAAGGCAGACACTATGGCTACACCTTC
CATSRGEGRHYGYTF